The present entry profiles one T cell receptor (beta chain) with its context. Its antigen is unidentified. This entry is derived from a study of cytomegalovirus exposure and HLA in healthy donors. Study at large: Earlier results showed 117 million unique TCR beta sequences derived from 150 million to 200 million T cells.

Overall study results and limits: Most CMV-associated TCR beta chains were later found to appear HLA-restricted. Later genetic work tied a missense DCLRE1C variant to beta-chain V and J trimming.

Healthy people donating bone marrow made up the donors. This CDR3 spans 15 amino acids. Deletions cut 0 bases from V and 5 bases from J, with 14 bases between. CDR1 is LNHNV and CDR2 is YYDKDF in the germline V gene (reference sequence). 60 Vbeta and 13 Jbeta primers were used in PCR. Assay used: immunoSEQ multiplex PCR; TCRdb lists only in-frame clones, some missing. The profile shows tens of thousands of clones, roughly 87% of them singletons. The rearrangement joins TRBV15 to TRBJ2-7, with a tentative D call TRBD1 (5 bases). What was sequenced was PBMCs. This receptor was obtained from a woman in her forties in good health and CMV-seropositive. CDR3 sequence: CATSREGPSSDEQYF. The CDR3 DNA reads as TGTGCCACCAGCAGAGAGGGGCCCTCATCCGACGAGCAGTACTTC.